This T cell receptor beta chain was sequenced during a study of cytomegalovirus exposure and HLA in healthy donors. Comment on this clone: Its antigen is as yet unknown.

Broader study findings: Common viral pathogens seemed to be connected with several of the most significant clusters, according to a later analysis. Earlier analysis yielded a pattern in which most TCR beta V segments were productive about 87% or about 30% of the time. CMV serostatus was the only immune exposure information that was available.

With 3 bases removed from V and 0 bases from J, the gap between germline ends came to 6 bases. Germline CDR1 SQVTM, CDR2 ANQGSEA. The CDR3 sequence is 14 residues long. PCR involved 60 Vbeta and 13 Jbeta primers. Generated by immunoSEQ multiplex PCR, the TCRdb table keeps only in-frame clones and is missing some. The sample records 130,000 or so clones, less than 85% being singletons. The sequencing input was PBMCs. The origin of this receptor is a woman aged 40 to 50 in good health and CMV-seropositive. The rearrangement uses TRBV29-1 and TRBJ2-6, with D perhaps matching TRBD1 (6 bases). In DNA, the CDR3 is TGCAGCGTTGAGACAGGCTCTGGGGCCAACGTCCTGACTTTC. It translates to CSVETGSGANVLTF.